This T cell receptor beta chain came from a study of blood T cell repertoires in COVID-19. From germline, CDR1 is SGHRS and CDR2 YFSETQ. The CDR3 is 13 residues long. V dropped 9 bases and J dropped 0 bases, with 13 bases sitting between them. This clone was seen once. The table came from immunoSEQ multiplex PCR; TCRdb's copy has only in-frame clones and leaves some out. Of fewer than 95,000 clones in the sample, less than 85% were seen once. While infection was still active, Seattle patients were enrolled and then followed longitudinally. Input material: peripheral blood. This receptor was taken from a man between 70 and 80 years old with COVID-19, enrolled during active disease. V usage is TRBV5-1 and J usage is TRBJ2-7; D possibly corresponds to TRBD2 (6 bases). The CDR3 DNA is TGCGCCACTGCGGGACCGAACTCCTACGAGCAGTACTTC. Translating it yields CATAGPNSYEQYF. Based on the CDR3 plus reference TRBV5-1 and TRBJ2-7, the full variable domain is KAGVTQTPRYLIKTRGQQVTLSCSPISGHRSVSWYQQTPGQGLQFLFEYFSETQRNKGNFPGRFSGRQFSNSRSEMNVSTLELGDSALYLCATAGPNSYEQYFGPGTRLTVT.